The 30 T cell receptor beta chains below all came from one sample that was sequenced in a study of blood T cells in healthy people across ages (dated by TCRdb to the mid-2010s). Library preparation used 5' RACE. The listed sequencing device is Illumina HiSeq 2500. The second PCR ran for about 6 to 11 cycles and used a J-beta primer mix along with a sample-barcoded 5' primer. The public reads were run again by TCRdb, first through fastp at Q25 and then through MiXCR, and only productive beta chains were kept. Rows with a matching CDR3 protein are joined into one entry that keeps the most common DNA and genes. The table for this sample lists over 1.5 million distinct CDR3 sequences; 40% to 55% of them were counted only once. Approximately 2% of the sample comes from the top ten. The specimen was blood. Every receptor here comes from a woman between 40 and 50 years old in good health.

This rearrangement joins TRBV4-2 to TRBJ2-4, with TRBD2 matching 8 bases. The J call may be faulty, since TRBJ2-7 better matches the DNA end. Germline V gives CDR1 LGHNA, CDR2 YNFKEQ. This CDR3 has 16 residues. As DNA, the CDR3 is TGTGCCAGCAGCCAGGAGGCGGGGGGCCTTTCCTACGAGCAGTACTTC. Translation: CASSQEAGGLSYEQYF.

This chain connects TRBV4-1 to TRBJ2-3; D uncertain. This CDR3 comprises 15 residues. CDR1 is MGHRA, CDR2 YSYEKL, per germline. V lost 0 bases to trimming and J lost 2 bases, with 9 bases between them. CDR3 DNA sequence: TGCGCCAGCAGCCAAGAGAACGAGCTCACAGATACGCAGTATTTT. Its protein is CASSQENELTDTQYF.

The J gene is TRBJ1-2, the V gene TRBV9; D might be TRBD1 (6 bases). V was trimmed by 5 bases and J by 5 bases, leaving 16 bases between them. There are 14 residues in the CDR3. Germline V gene lookup returns CDR1 SGDLS and CDR2 YYNGEE. The CDR3 nucleotides are TGTGCCAGCAGACAATCCGGGACAAATTATGGCTACACCTTC. The encoded protein is CASRQSGTNYGYTF.

This clonotype was counted once. This chain uses TRBV20-1 with TRBJ2-3, with D tentatively TRBD2 (5 bases). The germline CDR1 and CDR2 sequences are DFQATT and SNEGSKA (reference sequence). The ends were cut back, 0 bases at V and 7 bases at J, with 17 bases in the middle. This CDR3 is built from 15 residues. CDR3 DNA: TGCAGTGCTAGAGAGGTGACGGGCTCGGGGAATACGCAGTATTTT. Translation gives CSAREVTGSGNTQYF.

The V and J genes are TRBV11-1 and TRBJ2-3, with 15 bases fitting TRBD2. The CDR3 is made up of 19 amino acids. The V segment lost 6 bases and the J segment 0 bases; nucleotides outside the gene matches: 10. The germline V gene has CDR1 SGHAT and CDR2 FQDESV (reference sequence). In DNA form, the CDR3 reads TGTGCCAGCAGTCCAGACGGGACTAGCGGGGGGCCTAGCACAGATACGCAGTATTTT. This encodes CASSPDGTSGGPSTDTQYF.

The chain carries TRBV24-1 and TRBJ2-5; D not certain. The V gene's germline CDR1 is KGHDR and CDR2 SFDVKD. The CDR3 has 15 amino acids. The V end lost 1 base, the J end lost 3 bases, and 11 bases lay between the germline ends. CDR3 residues: CATSDLVGNEETQYF. DNA of the CDR3: TGTGCCACCAGTGATTTAGTGGGTAACGAAGAGACCCAGTACTTC.

This clonotype has a handful of counts. The V and J genes are TRBV5-1 and TRBJ1-2; 10 bases line up with TRBD1. The ends lost 4 bases at V and 11 bases at J; junction bases unmatched: 2. Germline V gene sequence: CDR1 SGHRS, CDR2 YFSETQ. The CDR3 has 11 residues. The chain's CDR3 is CASSKGQGYTF. CDR3 nucleotide sequence: TGCGCCAGCAGCAAGGGACAGGGGTACACCTTC.

This chain links TRBV27 with TRBJ1-2; D remains unclear. Trimming cost V 5 bases and J 2 bases, with 9 bases left between them. The CDR3 spans 13 residues. In germline, CDR1 is MNHEY, CDR2 SMNVEV (reference sequence). In DNA, the CDR3 is TGTGCCAGCAGTGGGAACGGCAACTATGGCTACACCTTC. Residues: CASSGNGNYGYTF.

This chain joins TRBV12-3 or TRBV12-4 and TRBJ2-5; 7 nucleotides match TRBD2. Trimming cost V 10 bases and J 5 bases; bases outside gene matches: 16. This CDR3 has 15 amino acids. CDR3 in amino acids: CAIPRPAGDGETQYF. Here the CDR3 DNA reads TGTGCCATTCCCAGACCGGCGGGGGACGGGGAGACCCAGTACTTC.

The genes are TRBV20-1 and TRBJ2-3, with 8 nucleotides matching TRBD1. Per the germline V gene, CDR1 is DFQATT and CDR2 is SNEGSKA (reference sequence). After removal of 5 bases from V and 0 bases from J, the junction contained 7 bases not matched to a gene. The CDR3 totals 15 residues. The CDR3 bases are TGCAGTGCTGCCGACAGGGGTAAAAGCACAGATACGCAGTATTTT. As protein: CSAADRGKSTDTQYF.

This chain joins TRBV3-1 and TRBJ2-5; D call uncertain. V lost 3 bases, J lost 1 base, and 9 bases lay in between. CDR1 LGHDT and CDR2 YNNKEL come from the germline V gene (reference sequence). The CDR3 totals 14 residues. The CDR3 is CASSHRASQETQYF. CDR3 sequence (DNA): TGTGCCAGCAGCCATCGGGCCAGCCAAGAGACCCAGTACTTC.

The V gene is TRBV20-1, the J gene TRBJ2-7; D not certain. TRBJ2-5 explains the end of the DNA better; the J call may be wrong. Germline CDR1 DFQATT, CDR2 SNEGSKA (reference sequence). This CDR3 has 14 amino acids. CDR3 sequence (DNA): TGCAGTGCTAAAATACTGGGCAGGATGGAGACCCAGTACTTC. Its translation: CSAKILGRMETQYF.

The chain joins TRBV20-1 to TRBJ2-3; 8 nucleotides line up with TRBD1. The germline V gene encodes CDR1 DFQATT and CDR2 SNEGSKA (reference sequence). The ends lost 5 bases at V and 4 bases at J; junction bases unmatched: 11. This CDR3 is built from 15 residues. CDR3 sequence (DNA): TGCAGTGCTCCCAATTTTTACAGGGGGGCAGATACGCAGTATTTT. Amino acid sequence: CSAPNFYRGADTQYF.

The chain recombines TRBV7-6 with TRBJ2-3, with D uncertain. V lost 0 bases, J lost 1 base, and 8 bases lay in between. The CDR3 runs to 15 residues. Looked up from germline, CDR1 is SGHVS and CDR2 is FNYEAQ. CDR3 sequence reads: CASSLAPTGTDTQYF. The CDR3 nucleotides are TGTGCCAGCAGCTTAGCGCCTACTGGCACAGATACGCAGTATTTT.

This chain joins TRBV27 and TRBJ2-3; TRBD1 agrees at 10 bases. Trimming cost V 5 bases and J 5 bases; bases outside gene matches: 10. The CDR3 has 16 residues. Germline V gene data show CDR1 as MNHEY and CDR2 as SMNVEV (reference sequence). The CDR3 coding sequence is TGTGCCAGCAGTCGCCCCCGGGACAGGGGTTTAGATACGCAGTATTTT. Translation: CASSRPRDRGLDTQYF.

With respect to this clonotype: At one boundary the junction diverges from the germline segment, which might be a read error. This chain's CDR3 is CAGSHPRGQNYGYTF. Written as DNA, the CDR3 is TGTGCCGGCAGCCACCCCCGAGGACAGAACTATGGCTACACCTTC. The chain carries TRBV12-3 or TRBV12-4 and TRBJ1-2, with D perhaps TRBD1 (6 bases). The CDR3 is 15 residues long.

This clonotype appeared a few times. The chain links TRBV4-1 to TRBJ2-3; D may match TRBD1 or TRBD2 (5 bases each). This CDR3 spans 17 amino acids. CDR1 is MGHRA, CDR2 YSYEKL, per germline. V was shortened by 2 bases and J by 2 bases, with 17 bases between the two germline ends. The CDR3 loop reads CASSQTPGPLDTDTQYF. The CDR3 DNA is TGCGCCAGCAGCCAAACCCCGGGGCCCCTGGACACAGATACGCAGTATTTT.

The V and J genes are TRBV6-5 and TRBJ1-2; 8 bases are a match to TRBD1. This CDR3 contains 12 residues. From germline, CDR1 is MNHEY and CDR2 SVGAGI. With V trimmed by 6 bases and J by 8 bases, 5 bases remained unmatched. The CDR3, as DNA: TGTGCCAGCAGAGACAGGGGTTGGGGCTACACCTTC. Its protein is CASRDRGWGYTF.

The chain carries TRBV14 and TRBJ2-7; weak D call: TRBD1 (5 bases). V was pared by 4 bases and J by 4 bases, with 26 bases between. Germline V lookup: CDR1 SGHDN, CDR2 FVKESK. The CDR3 totals 18 residues. The DNA for the CDR3 is TGTGCCAGCAGCCCGGAACTCTCAGGGTTCAGGCATCGGTACGAGCAGTACTTC. Its protein product is CASSPELSGFRHRYEQYF.

This clonotype was counted a few times. The rearrangement joins TRBV7-2 to TRBJ2-3; TRBD1 agrees at 7 bases. This CDR3 comprises 16 residues. The V and J ends lost 5 bases and 2 bases, in that order; junction bases with no gene match: 10. CDR1 and CDR2 (germline): SGHTA, FQGNSA. The CDR3 loop is CASSKRQGLDTDTQYF. In DNA form, the CDR3 reads TGTGCCAGCAGCAAGCGACAGGGTTTGGACACAGATACGCAGTATTTT.

Concerning this clonotype itself: Sequence at one end of the junction differs from germline and may be a read error. The J gene is TRBJ2-4, the V gene TRBV27; 9 bases line up with TRBD2. The CDR3 runs 16 residues. Germline V CDR1 and CDR2: MNHEY, SMNVEV (reference sequence). The CDR3 loop is CASSSLAGVAKNIRYF. The CDR3 region has the DNA TGTGCCAGCAGTTCCTTAGCGGGGGTAGCCAAAAACATTCGGTACTTC.

V and J are TRBV28 and TRBJ1-2; 8 bases agree with TRBD1. CDR3 length: 13 residues. J gave up 7 bases and V 6 bases, and 7 bases lay outside the gene matches. The germline V gene encodes CDR1 MDHEN and CDR2 SYDVKM. The CDR3 nucleotides are TGTGCCAGCAGACTGGCCAGGGGGCGTGGCTACACCTTC. Amino acids: CASRLARGRGYTF.

V usage is TRBV7-2 and J usage is TRBJ1-1; D may be TRBD1 (6 bases). Trimming shortened V by 1 base and J by 1 base, and 13 bases separated the two germline ends. This CDR3 contains 16 residues. CDR1 and CDR2 from the germline V gene are SGHTA and FQGNSA. In nucleotides, the CDR3 is TGTGCCAGCAGCTTAGTGGCAGGGGCTGCGAACACTGAAGCTTTCTTT. It yields the protein CASSLVAGAANTEAFF.

This clonotype was counted a few times. V is TRBV7-9 and J is TRBJ2-7; 11 nucleotides match TRBD1. The V gene's germline CDR1 is SEHNR and CDR2 FQNEAQ (reference sequence). The CDR3 loop spans 14 amino acids. Trimming cost V 6 bases and J 7 bases; bases outside gene matches: 8. CDR3 nucleotides: TGTGCCAGCAGGCCCGGGACAGGGGGGAATGAGCAGTACTTC. Translated: CASRPGTGGNEQYF.

The chain carries TRBV20-1 and TRBJ1-6; 8 bases agree with TRBD1. Germline CDR1 reads DFQATT; CDR2 reads SNEGSKA (reference sequence). CDR3 length: 15 residues. The junction had 7 bases not matched to a gene; V was cut back by 4 bases and J by 5 bases. The CDR3 here is CSAKMPGQDNSPLHF. CDR3 coding DNA: TGCAGTGCTAAGATGCCGGGACAGGATAATTCACCCCTCCACTTT.

This clonotype appeared a few times. The rearrangement joins TRBV20-1 to TRBJ1-4; D uncertain. This CDR3 contains 13 residues. The V gene's germline CDR1 is DFQATT and CDR2 SNEGSKA (reference sequence). V was clipped by 4 bases and J by 0 bases, with 6 bases between them. This CDR3 is CSAIFATNEKLFF. The CDR3 nucleotides read TGCAGTGCTATATTCGCAACTAATGAAAAACTGTTTTTT.

This clonotype was counted only a few times. The V gene is TRBV4-3, the J gene TRBJ2-3; no reliable D call. This CDR3 spans 16 amino acids. Germline V gene data show CDR1 as LGHNA and CDR2 as YSLEER. V dropped 0 bases and J dropped 4 bases, with 14 bases sitting between them. Here the CDR3 DNA reads TGCGCCAGCAGCCAAGATGATAGGCGTCGTGCAGATACGCAGTATTTT. This gives the protein CASSQDDRRRADTQYF.

This chain joins TRBV5-1 and TRBJ2-7; D is undetermined. Germline V gene data show CDR1 as SGHRS and CDR2 as YFSETQ. Trimming removed 1 base at V and 0 bases at J, with 8 bases between. CDR3 length equals 14 residues. The CDR3 region is CASSLPQDSYEQYF. Written as DNA, the CDR3 is TGCGCCAGCAGCTTGCCCCAGGACTCCTACGAGCAGTACTTC. The whole variable domain, filled in from reference TRBV5-1 and TRBJ2-7, reads KAGVTQTPRYLIKTRGQQVTLSCSPISGHRSVSWYQQTPGQGLQFLFEYFSETQRNKGNFPGRFSGRQFSNSRSEMNVSTLELGDSALYLCASSLPQDSYEQYFGPGTRLTVT.

This chain joins TRBV11-2 and TRBJ2-1; D is uncertain. The CDR3 length is 18 residues. CDR1 is SGHAT and CDR2 is FQNNGV in the germline V gene. Trimming took off 5 bases at V and 4 bases at J, with 24 bases between the two ends. CDR3 nucleotides: TGTGCCAGCAGCCCCACGTCGGCGACTGGACGACCATACAATGAGCAGTTCTTC. It specifies CASSPTSATGRPYNEQFF.

In regard to this clonotype: A read error may produce the germline difference seen at one junction end. The V and J genes are TRBV20-1 and TRBJ2-7, with 10 nucleotides matching TRBD1. The CDR3 is 15 amino acids. CDR1 DFQATT and CDR2 SNEGSKA come from the germline V gene (reference sequence). As DNA, the CDR3 is TGCAGTGCTAGAGGACAGGGGGCCGTGGTTTACGGGCAGTACTTC. It yields the protein CSARGQGAVVYGQYF.